This T cell receptor (beta chain) was found in a study of siplizumab effects on memory and regulatory T cells. Trimming stripped 5 bases from V and 11 bases from J, with 16 bases between. The CDR3 totals 13 residues. The germline V gene encodes CDR1 SGHDN and CDR2 FVKESK. Concerning this clone itself: Its antigen is not known.

For every sample, about 10^5 TCR templates were assayed. The assay was immunoSEQ multiplex PCR, and TCRdb's table has in-frame clones only and misses some. The sample shows more than 95,000 clones, 93% of them seen only once. Study findings and constraints: Controls showed an average of around 26% Treg-derived mappable alloreactive CD4+ clones, while siplizumab showed 65% to 70%. Siplizumab cultures yielded proliferating Tregs whose suppressive function was not confirmed. Major contributors to the alloresponse seemed to be naive T cells, which also appeared more diverse than memory cells.

This chain uses TRBV14 with TRBJ2-1; the D is unclear. The sequence was collected from a human donor in good health. Source material: Tregs sorted from blood. CDR3 coding DNA: TGTGCCAGCAGCTACTCCCGAGGCCTCCAGCAGTTCTTC. Its protein product is CASSYSRGLQQFF.